The 15 T cell receptor beta chains presented below share a single source sample, sequenced in a study of CD8+ T cells in alopecia areata. Indicated treatment: oral pan-JAK inhibitor, 5-10 mg twice daily. Following extraction, RNA underwent reverse transcription to cDNA, which served as the sequencing template. Sequencing used immunoSEQ multiplex PCR; TCRdb keeps in-frame clones, though not all of them. The sample consists of under 150,000 clones, approximately 55% of them appearing once. Sequencing was performed on CD4+ T cells sorted from blood, taken at week 24, from a patient treated with tofacitinib. Receptor source: a human donor with alopecia areata.

DNA for the CDR3: TGTGCCTGGAGTCCGGGACCTTACCAAGAGACCCAGTACTTC. As protein: CAWSPGPYQETQYF. The chain is built from TRBV30 and TRBJ2-5; D might be TRBD1 or TRBD2, each matching 5 bases. V was pared by 2 bases and J by 0 bases, with 10 bases between. This CDR3 spans 14 amino acids. Per germline, CDR1 GTSNPN and CDR2 SVGIG (reference sequence).

This rearrangement joins TRBV7-8 to TRBJ1-6, with 8 bases matching TRBD1. Germline CDR1 and CDR2: SGHVS and FQNEAQ. This CDR3 contains 15 residues. The V and J ends lost 4 bases and 7 bases, in that order; junction bases with no gene match: 6. Here the CDR3 reads CASSYGTGGNSPLHF. CDR3 sequence (DNA): TGTGCCAGCAGCTATGGAACAGGGGGGAATTCACCCCTCCACTTT.

The rearrangement links TRBV9 to TRBJ1-5; the D gene is possibly TRBD1 (6 bases). The germline gives CDR1 SGDLS, CDR2 YYNGEE. The CDR3 runs 15 residues. V was pared by 4 bases and J by 0 bases, with 11 bases between. CDR3 DNA: TGTGCCAGCAGCCTCGGGACAACTAGCAATCAGCCCCAGCATTTT. It translates to CASSLGTTSNQPQHF.

CDR3 bases: TGCGCCAGCAGCTCAACAGGGGTCCAGGACTATGGCTACACCTTC. Residues: CASSSTGVQDYGYTF. The V and J genes are TRBV5-1 and TRBJ1-2; 7 nucleotides line up with TRBD1. J gave up 3 bases and V 3 bases, and 8 bases lay outside the gene matches. The CDR3 has 15 residues. Per germline, CDR1 SGHRS and CDR2 YFSETQ. The full variable domain, completed using reference TRBV5-1 and TRBJ1-2, is KAGVTQTPRYLIKTRGQQVTLSCSPISGHRSVSWYQQTPGQGLQFLFEYFSETQRNKGNFPGRFSGRQFSNSRSEMNVSTLELGDSALYLCASSSTGVQDYGYTFGSGTRLTVV.

V and J are TRBV7-2 and TRBJ2-1, with D maybe TRBD2 (6 bases). This CDR3 contains 14 residues. The germline gives CDR1 SGHTA, CDR2 FQGNSA. V lost 0 bases, J lost 7 bases, and 10 bases lay in between. CDR3 residues: CASSLAGGGNEQFF. The CDR3 bases are TGTGCCAGCAGCTTAGCGGGTGGAGGGAATGAGCAGTTCTTC.

The rearrangement links TRBV29-1 to TRBJ1-1; possible D gene TRBD1, 5 bases. Germline-derived CDR1 and CDR2 are SQVTM and ANQGSEA. This CDR3 region has 12 residues. V was clipped by 4 bases and J by 7 bases, with 13 bases between them. CDR3 nucleotide sequence: TGCAGCGTTGCAGACAGCCGGCTTGAAGCTTTCTTT. Protein product: CSVADSRLEAFF.

This clone occurred a few times. The genes are TRBV7-9 and TRBJ2-5; D ambiguous. Germline values: CDR1 SEHNR, CDR2 FQNEAQ (reference sequence). The CDR3 totals 14 residues. The ends were cut back, 5 bases at V and 4 bases at J, with 14 bases in the middle. The CDR3 reads CASSPASSRETQYF. The CDR3 bases are TGTGCCAGCAGCCCAGCAAGTTCTCGAGAGACCCAGTACTTC.

This clone was detected only a few times. The V and J genes are TRBV7-8 and TRBJ1-5, with D unresolved. The CDR3 runs 16 residues. Per germline, CDR1 SGHVS and CDR2 FQNEAQ. Trimming cost V 3 bases and J 0 bases, with 12 bases left between them. The CDR3 spells CASSFSSMISNQPQHF. CDR3 DNA: TGTGCCAGCAGCTTTTCCAGCATGATTAGCAATCAGCCCCAGCATTTT.

The V and J genes are TRBV30 and TRBJ2-2; D ambiguous. From germline, CDR1 is GTSNPN and CDR2 SVGIG (reference sequence). The V end lost 6 bases, the J end lost 10 bases, and 18 bases lay between the germline ends. The CDR3 has 13 amino acids. CDR3 sequence reads: CACGRAGGTELFF. CDR3 nucleotides: TGTGCCTGCGGCCGGGCTGGTGGAACGGAGCTGTTTTTT.

This clone was detected only once. The chain joins TRBV4-1 to TRBJ2-1; 14 bases agree with TRBD2. In germline, CDR1 is MGHRA, CDR2 YSYEKL. The V gene end was trimmed by 1 base and the J gene end by 4 bases; junction bases not matched to a gene: 6. The CDR3 has 18 residues. CDR3 residues: CASSQATSGGAGYNEQFF. In nucleotides, the CDR3 is TGCGCCAGCAGCCAAGCGACTAGCGGGGGGGCAGGTTACAATGAGCAGTTCTTC.

The rearrangement joins TRBV6-5 to TRBJ1-3; a weak D match, TRBD1 (5 bases). CDR1 MNHEY and CDR2 SVGAGI come from the germline V gene. The CDR3 runs to 16 residues. V was pared by 2 bases and J by 4 bases, with 15 bases between. The CDR3: CASSYDRQGIGNTIYF. For the CDR3, the DNA is TGTGCCAGCAGTTACGATCGGCAGGGAATAGGAAACACCATATATTTT.

Details on this clone: This sample includes further DNA sequences coding for the same CDR3. This chain links TRBV7-9 with TRBJ1-2; D is ambiguous. The germline V gene has CDR1 SEHNR and CDR2 FQNEAQ (reference sequence). V lost 4 bases, J lost 2 bases, and 2 bases lay in between. The CDR3 loop spans 11 amino acids. The DNA for the CDR3 is TGTGCCAGCAGCTCCAACTATGGCTACACCTTC. It yields the protein CASSSNYGYTF.

The chain is built from TRBV27 and TRBJ2-7; a weak D match, TRBD2 (6 bases). Trimming left V 5 bases short and J 2 bases short, with 31 bases between. This CDR3 contains 20 residues. CDR1 MNHEY and CDR2 SMNVEV come from the germline V gene (reference sequence). CDR3 residues: CASSHLTPKPGVKVPYEQYF. CDR3 bases: TGTGCCAGCAGTCACCTCACCCCCAAACCGGGGGTGAAGGTCCCCTACGAGCAGTACTTC.

This clone was counted a few times. The chain recombines TRBV25-1 with TRBJ2-7; D call uncertain. Germline V lookup: CDR1 MGHDK, CDR2 SYGVNS. Deletions cut 2 bases from V and 3 bases from J, with 8 bases between. CDR3 length: 13 amino acids. In nucleotides, the CDR3 is TGTGCCAGCAGTGAAACGACACTCTACGAGCAGTACTTC. It codes for CASSETTLYEQYF.

The J gene is TRBJ2-1, the V gene TRBV29-1, with 8 bases that match TRBD1. Germline-derived CDR1 and CDR2 are SQVTM and ANQGSEA. The junction had 3 bases not matched to a gene; V was cut back by 6 bases and J by 5 bases. This CDR3 is 12 amino acids long. The CDR3 nucleotides are TGCAGCGTGGGACAGGCGGACAATGAGCAGTTCTTC. It translates to CSVGQADNEQFF.